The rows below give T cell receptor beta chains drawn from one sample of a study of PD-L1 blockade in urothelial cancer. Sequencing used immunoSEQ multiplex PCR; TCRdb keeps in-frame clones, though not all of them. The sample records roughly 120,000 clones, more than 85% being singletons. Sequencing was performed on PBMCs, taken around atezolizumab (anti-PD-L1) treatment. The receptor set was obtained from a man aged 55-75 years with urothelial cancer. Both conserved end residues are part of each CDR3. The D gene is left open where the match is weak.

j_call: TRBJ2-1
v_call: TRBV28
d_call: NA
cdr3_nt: TGTGCCAGCAGTCTCCCAGGGACACTGCAGTTCTTC
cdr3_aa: CASSLPGTLQFF

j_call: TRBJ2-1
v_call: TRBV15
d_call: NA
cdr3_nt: TGTGCCACCAGCAGCCAAGGGGGGGCTGATGAGCAGTTCTTC
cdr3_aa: CATSSQGGADEQFF

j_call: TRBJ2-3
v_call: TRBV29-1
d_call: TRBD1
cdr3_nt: TGCAGCTCGCAAACCGGGACAGGGTTTGCAGATACGCAGTATTTT
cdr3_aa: CSSQTGTGFADTQYF

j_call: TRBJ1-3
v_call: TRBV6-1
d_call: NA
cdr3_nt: TGTGCCAGCAATAGTAATGGAAACACCATATATTTT
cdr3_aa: CASNSNGNTIYF

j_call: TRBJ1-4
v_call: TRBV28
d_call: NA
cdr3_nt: TGTGCCAGCAGCGGGCCTGGGAGTAATGAAAAACTGTTTTTT
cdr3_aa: CASSGPGSNEKLFF

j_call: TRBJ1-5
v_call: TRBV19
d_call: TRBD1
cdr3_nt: TGTGCCAGTAGTATGGGACAGGGGTTTAATCAGCCCCAGCATTTT
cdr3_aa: CASSMGQGFNQPQHF

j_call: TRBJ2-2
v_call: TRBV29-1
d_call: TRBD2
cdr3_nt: TGCAGTGCGGGTAGCGGGGGTGCCGGGGAGCTGTTTTTT
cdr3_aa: CSAGSGGAGELFF

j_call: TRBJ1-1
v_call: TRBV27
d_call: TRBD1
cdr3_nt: TGTGCCAGCAGTTTATTCGGAAGGGGGCTGGACACTGAAGCTTTCTTT
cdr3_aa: CASSLFGRGLDTEAFF

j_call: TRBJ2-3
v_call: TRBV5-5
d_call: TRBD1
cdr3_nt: TGTGCCAGCAGCGACGACAGGGGGCCGCTCTCAGATACGCAGTATTTT
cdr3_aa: CASSDDRGPLSDTQYF

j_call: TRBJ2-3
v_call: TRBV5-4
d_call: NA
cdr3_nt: TGTGCCAGCAGCTTGGGGACTTTCACAGATACGCAGTATTTT
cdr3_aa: CASSLGTFTDTQYF

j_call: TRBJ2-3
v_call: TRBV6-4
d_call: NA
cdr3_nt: TGTGCCAGCAGTGCGGGAGACACAGATACGCAGTATTTT
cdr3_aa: CASSAGDTDTQYF

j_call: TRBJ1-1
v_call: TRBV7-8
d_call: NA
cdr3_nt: TGTGCCAGCATCTCCGGGGGGGGCACTGAAGCTTTCTTT
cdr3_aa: CASISGGGTEAFF

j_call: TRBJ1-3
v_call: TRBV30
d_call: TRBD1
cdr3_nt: TGTGCCTGGAGTGAGGACAGGGGACCTGGAAACACCATATATTTT
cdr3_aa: CAWSEDRGPGNTIYF

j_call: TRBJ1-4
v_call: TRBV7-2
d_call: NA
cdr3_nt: TGTGCCAGCAGCCAAATGGGGGGAATTGGGAATGAAAAACTGTTTTTT
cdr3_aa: CASSQMGGIGNEKLFF